This T cell receptor beta chain was found in a study of blood T cell repertoires in COVID-19. Patients from Seattle were sampled longitudinally, starting during active infection. Sequencing used immunoSEQ multiplex PCR; TCRdb keeps in-frame clones, though not all of them. The sample consists of some 180,000 clones, around 86% of them appearing once. CDR1 is SGHRS, CDR2 YFSETQ, per germline. CDR3 length: 15 amino acids. V lost 3 bases to trimming and J lost 3 bases; unmatched junction nucleotides: 2. The chain uses TRBV5-1 and TRBJ2-2; TRBD1 aligns across 10 bases. The sample taken for sequencing was peripheral blood. This clonotype was obtained from a woman at least 80 years old with COVID-19, enrolled during active disease. DNA for the CDR3: TGCGCCAGCAGCTCGGGGACAGGGGACACCGGGGAGCTGTTTTTT. Amino acid sequence: CASSSGTGDTGELFF.